Described below is a single T cell receptor (gamma chain) sequence and its context. Since a far larger clone is one base different, this is likely a read error. The same CDR3 also results from other DNA sequences found in this sample. This record belongs to a study of gamma delta lymphoproliferative disorders and STAT genes. TCRdb redid clone calling on the multiplex PCR reads using CATT. The sample contains 1,500 to 2,000 gamma-chain clones, approximately 9.6% of which appear only once. The receptor sequences were amplified from genomic DNA of peripheral blood mononuclear cells. The CDR3 spans 13 residues. Germline values: CDR1 VENAVY, CDR2 YDSYNSRV.

The sample taken for sequencing was blood. The sequence was collected from a human donor in good health. This rearrangement joins TRGV8 to TRGJP1. The J gene, absent from TCRdb, was called here by matching the DNA to germline. The CDR3 coding sequence is TGCGCCACCTGGGATACCACTGGTTGGTTCAAGATATTT. Protein product: CATWDTTGWFKIF.